The 22 T cell receptor beta chains below were found in one sample sequenced in a study of regulatory T cells in long-lasting Graves disease. The time point denotes: persistent/refractory GD, antithyroid drugs over 5 years with positive TRAb. Following extraction of RNA from PBMCs, that RNA was used to make the TCR library. Building of the TCR beta libraries involved iRepertoire HTBI primers and Arm-PCR of CDR3 regions. MiXCR, run by TCRdb on the multiplex PCR reads, gives a single entry per CDR3 protein. This sample yields about half a million distinct CDR3 sequences, of which approximately 22% are seen a single time; roughly 13% belongs to the top ten. Sequences were derived from peripheral blood mononuclear cells (PBMCs), sampled when the disease was refractory, from a patient treated with antithyroid drugs. The receptors shown here come from a female donor with Graves disease.

The chain combines TRBV6-5 with TRBJ2-3; D gene ambiguous. There are 14 residues in the CDR3. Germline CDR1 and CDR2: MNHEY and SVGAGI. With 2 bases removed from V and 0 bases from J, the gap between germline ends came to 6 bases. CDR3 protein: CASSYEGSTDTQYF. The CDR3, as DNA: TGTGCCAGCAGTTACGAAGGCAGCACAGATACGCAGTATTTT.

This clonotype was detected ten times or more. V and J are TRBV29-1 and TRBJ1-2; D perhaps matches TRBD1 (5 bases). Looked up from germline, CDR1 is SQVTM and CDR2 is ANQGSEA. Trimming stripped 3 bases from V and 2 bases from J, with 10 bases between. The CDR3 loop spans 13 amino acids. The CDR3 protein is CSVDQDTNYGYTF. The DNA of the CDR3 is TGCAGCGTTGACCAGGACACCAACTATGGCTACACCTTC.

The chain recombines TRBV28 with TRBJ2-2; unclear D gene. The V and J ends lost 8 bases and 4 bases respectively, with 8 bases between them. CDR1 and CDR2 from the germline V gene are MDHEN and SYDVKM. CDR3 length equals 12 residues. The CDR3 sequence is CASEPVTGELFF. CDR3 nucleotides: TGTGCCAGCGAACCAGTCACCGGGGAGCTGTTTTTT.

This clonotype occurred many times. The V gene is TRBV7-9, the J gene TRBJ1-2; D call uncertain. This CDR3 is built from 14 residues. Between the trimmed V and J ends, which lost 8 bases and 0 bases, there was a span of 13 bases. In germline, CDR1 is SEHNR, CDR2 FQNEAQ (reference sequence). The CDR3 is CASRLDVSNYGYTF. Written as DNA, the CDR3 is TGTGCCAGCCGACTTGACGTATCTAACTATGGCTACACCTTC.

This clonotype was seen a handful of times. V and J are TRBV5-1 and TRBJ1-3; no reliable D call. Germline-derived CDR1 and CDR2 are SGHRS and YFSETQ. The CDR3 runs to 16 residues. With 4 bases removed from V and 1 base from J, the gap between germline ends came to 15 bases. The CDR3 reads CASSPTFQVSGNTIYF. The CDR3 DNA follows: TGCGCCAGCAGCCCAACCTTTCAGGTTTCTGGAAACACCATATATTTT.

This clonotype was counted a few times. J is TRBJ2-7 and V is TRBV6-1, with 13 positions matching TRBD2. The CDR3 runs 15 residues. V shed 7 bases and J 4 bases; nucleotides not matched to a gene: 7. Germline-derived CDR1 and CDR2 are MNHNS and SASEGT. The CDR3 sequence: CASKPGLAGPYEQYF. The CDR3 nucleotides read TGTGCCAGCAAGCCGGGACTAGCGGGACCATACGAGCAGTACTTC.

Only a few counts were recorded for this clonotype. The V gene is TRBV7-2, the J gene TRBJ1-5; D is possibly TRBD1 (6 bases). This CDR3 region has 15 residues. Trimming removed 1 base at V and 6 bases at J, with 13 bases between. The V gene's germline CDR1 is SGHTA and CDR2 FQGNSA. CDR3 bases: TGTGCCAGCAGCTTAGATTCGGGGGGCGGTCAGCCCCAGCATTTT. Amino acids: CASSLDSGGGQPQHF.

CDR3 loop: CASSLTGVRNTEAFF. CDR3 in DNA: TGTGCCAGCAGCTTGACAGGGGTACGCAACACTGAAGCTTTCTTT. The chain carries TRBV7-2 and TRBJ1-1, with 8 nucleotides matching TRBD1. Germline CDR1 and CDR2: SGHTA and FQGNSA. V shed 3 bases and J 2 bases; nucleotides not matched to a gene: 5. The CDR3 covers 15 residues. The full variable domain, in which reference TRBV7-2 and TRBJ1-1 provide the parts outside the CDR3, is GAGVSQSPSNKVTEKGKDVELRCDPISGHTALYWYRQSLGQGLEFLIYFQGNSAPDKSGLPSDRFSAERTGGSVSTLTIQRTQQEDSAVYLCASSLTGVRNTEAFFGQGTRLTVV.

For this clonotype: At one end, the junction sequence differs from germline, possibly due to a read error. This rearrangement joins TRBV19 to TRBJ1-1, with no clear D. The CDR3 contains 15 residues. The germline V gene encodes CDR1 LNHDA and CDR2 SQIVND (reference sequence). The CDR3 here is CTSSIRTADNTEAFF. The CDR3 nucleotides are TGTACCAGTAGTATCCGGACGGCCGATAACACTGAAGCTTTCTTT.

The chain uses TRBV19 and TRBJ1-1; the D gene is possibly TRBD1 (6 bases). Between the trimmed V and J ends, which lost 10 bases and 1 base, there was a span of 19 bases. CDR3 length: 15 residues. Germline V gene lookup returns CDR1 LNHDA and CDR2 SQIVND (reference sequence). The CDR3 bases are TGTGCCACAACCCACCCCGGGACAAAGAACACTGAAGCTTTCTTT. It encodes CATTHPGTKNTEAFF.

The chain carries TRBV28 and TRBJ2-5, with a weak D call TRBD2 (6 bases). The J call may be in error: the DNA end matches TRBJ2-1 better. The CDR3 runs 13 residues. Germline CDR1 and CDR2: MDHEN and SYDVKM. This chain's CDR3 is CASSFPAGNEQFF. The CDR3 nucleotides read TGTGCCAGCAGTTTCCCAGCGGGCAATGAGCAGTTCTTC.

V usage is TRBV6-1 and J usage is TRBJ1-5; D may be TRBD1 (6 bases). The CDR3 runs to 13 residues. V gave up 10 bases and J gave up 2 bases, with 12 bases separating them. Germline V gene lookup returns CDR1 MNHNS and CDR2 SASEGT. The CDR3, as DNA: TGTGCCACGGAGGGGGAAGGCAATCAGCCCCAGCATTTT. This codes for CATEGEGNQPQHF.

This clonotype was seen only a few times. The V call is TRBV6-9, the J call TRBJ1-2; D gene ambiguous. The length of the CDR3 is 13 residues. Germline V lookup: CDR1 MNHGY, CDR2 SVAAGI. V was cut by 2 bases and J by 8 bases, with 12 bases left in between. The CDR3 DNA is TGTGCCAGCAGTTATGGGATTTCAAGGGGCTACACCTTC. Translation: CASSYGISRGYTF.

This clonotype was detected only a few times. The CDR3 DNA sequence: TGTGCCAGCAGCTTAGCCGGGACAGCGAACACTGAAGCTTTCTTT. Encoded protein: CASSLAGTANTEAFF. This chain connects TRBV7-2 to TRBJ1-1; 7 nucleotides align to TRBD1. The V gene's germline CDR1 is SGHTA and CDR2 FQGNSA. V lost 0 bases and J lost 1; bases outside the gene matches: 2. The CDR3 is made up of 15 amino acids.

This clonotype has a single count. The chain uses TRBV10-3 and TRBJ1-3; 9 bases map to TRBD1. Germline V lookup: CDR1 ENHRY, CDR2 SYGVKD. The CDR3 is 17 amino acids. V dropped 6 bases and J dropped 3; count of bases not matched to a gene: 12. The CDR3 sequence: CAIRDLLQGADGNTIYF. For the CDR3, the DNA is TGTGCCATCAGGGACTTACTACAGGGGGCAGATGGAAACACCATATATTTT.

This clonotype appeared many times. The chain is built from TRBV20-1 and TRBJ2-5; 9 bases match TRBD2. CDR3 size: 16 residues. Germline values: CDR1 DFQATT, CDR2 SNEGSKA (reference sequence). V lost 2 bases and J lost 1; bases outside the gene matches: 8. The CDR3 DNA follows: TGCAGTGCTAGATACGCTAGCGGGGCCCTCCAAGAGACCCAGTACTTC. Protein sequence: CSARYASGALQETQYF.

This chain links TRBV7-9 with TRBJ1-1; 9 positions match TRBD1. The germline V gene encodes CDR1 SEHNR and CDR2 FQNEAQ (reference sequence). V lost 3 bases to trimming and J lost 4 bases; unmatched junction nucleotides: 6. There are 15 residues in the CDR3. The CDR3 bases are TGTGCCAGCAGCTTTTTAACAGGGGGCGCCACTGAAGCTTTCTTT. It is translated as CASSFLTGGATEAFF.

This clonotype was detected many times. The chain employs TRBV11-2 and TRBJ1-2; D remains ambiguous. CDR1 is SGHAT and CDR2 is FQNNGV in the germline V gene. Deletions cut 4 bases from V and 2 bases from J, with 8 bases between. The CDR3 runs 13 residues. The CDR3 reads CASSSPRNYGYTF. Here the CDR3 DNA reads TGTGCCAGCAGCTCCCCTAGAAACTATGGCTACACCTTC.

At least ten counts were recorded for this clonotype. The rearrangement links TRBV19 to TRBJ1-1; TRBD1 aligns across 7 bases. CDR1 is LNHDA and CDR2 is SQIVND in the germline V gene (reference sequence). The CDR3 contains 17 residues. Unmatched junction bases numbered 11, after V lost 3 bases and J lost 1 base. The DNA for the CDR3 is TGTGCCAGTAGTATTGAGGAACAGGGGACGCCGAACACTGAAGCTTTCTTT. As protein: CASSIEEQGTPNTEAFF.

This clonotype was found many times. V is TRBV2 and J is TRBJ2-2; tentative D call: TRBD1 (5 bases). V lost 4 bases, J lost 0 bases, and 9 bases lay in between. Germline-derived CDR1 and CDR2 are SNHLY and FYNNEI. The CDR3 is made up of 15 amino acids. The CDR3 bases are TGTGCCAGCAGTGGAGGACATGCGAACACCGGGGAGCTGTTTTTT. It encodes CASSGGHANTGELFF.

The chain couples TRBV7-2 to TRBJ2-2, with D possibly TRBD1 on 6 matching bases. V lost 6 bases, J lost 1 base, and 18 bases lay in between. Per the germline V gene, CDR1 is SGHTA and CDR2 is FQGNSA. This CDR3 is built from 17 residues. The CDR3 DNA reads as TGTGCCAGCAGATCCAGAGGGGCAGGGGTGAACACCGGGGAGCTGTTTTTT. It yields the protein CASRSRGAGVNTGELFF.

This clonotype was counted only a few times. The J gene is TRBJ2-2, the V gene TRBV12-3 or TRBV12-4, with D unresolved. This CDR3 is 11 amino acids long. V lost 2 bases, J lost 9 bases, and 4 bases lay in between. CDR3 coding DNA: TGTGCCAGCAGTTTAATACGGGAGCTGTTTTTT. Amino acid sequence: CASSLIRELFF.